The rows below give T cell receptor beta chains drawn from one sample of a study of early T cells in non-severe SARS-CoV-2 infection. TCRdb fed the 5' RACE reads into MiXCR, producing one record per CDR3 protein. The sample has some 71,000 distinct CDR3 sequences; roughly a tenth are singletons. Source material: whole blood. The receptor set was obtained from an adult who was a healthcare worker with PCR-confirmed SARS-CoV-2 infection or an uninfected control (not recorded which). The CDR3 runs from the conserved cysteine through the conserved F or W. D genes are given only for firm matches. Expanded clones are given a class, and other clones once, few, many or no size at all.

cdr3_aa: CASSRKSDTSLDGYTF
cdr3_nt: TGTGCCAGCAGCCGCAAATCGGACACGTCGCTCGATGGCTACACCTTC
v_call: TRBV7-8
clone_size: -
j_call: TRBJ1-2
d_call: -

cdr3_aa: CASRVSSFGEQFF
cdr3_nt: TGTGCCAGCAGGGTTAGTAGTTTCGGTGAGCAGTTCTTC
v_call: TRBV7-2
clone_size: few
j_call: TRBJ2-1
d_call: -

cdr3_aa: CASSGLSGANVLTF
cdr3_nt: TGTGCCAGCAGTGGGCTATCTGGGGCCAACGTCCTGACTTTC
v_call: TRBV6-5
clone_size: many
j_call: TRBJ2-6
d_call: -

cdr3_aa: CASSGDRTYGYTF
cdr3_nt: TGTGCCAGCAGCGGAGACAGAACCTATGGCTACACCTTC
v_call: TRBV5-5
clone_size: -
j_call: TRBJ1-2
d_call: -

cdr3_aa: CASSLGPRGRQPDEQYF
cdr3_nt: TGCGCCAGCAGCTTAGGCCCGAGGGGACGCCAACCGGACGAGCAGTACTTC
v_call: TRBV5-1
clone_size: few
j_call: TRBJ2-7
d_call: -

cdr3_aa: CASSTSGRLGEQFF
cdr3_nt: TGTGCCAGCAGCACTAGCGGGAGGTTGGGGGAGCAGTTCTTC
v_call: TRBV7-2
clone_size: -
j_call: TRBJ2-1
d_call: TRBD2

cdr3_aa: CASSHDPREFNEQYF
cdr3_nt: TGTGCCAGCTCACATGATCCCAGGGAGTTCAACGAGCAGTACTTC
v_call: TRBV18
clone_size: many
j_call: TRBJ2-7
d_call: -

cdr3_aa: CASSQVRQGKEQYF
cdr3_nt: TGTGCCAGCAGCCAAGTGAGGCAGGGCAAGGAGCAGTACTTC
v_call: TRBV3-1
clone_size: many
j_call: TRBJ2-7
d_call: -

cdr3_aa: CSYGATNEKLFF
cdr3_nt: TGCAGTTATGGCGCAACTAATGAAAAACTGTTTTTT
v_call: TRBV29-1
clone_size: few
j_call: TRBJ1-4
d_call: -

cdr3_aa: CASSPQRESPIQYF
cdr3_nt: TGTGCCAGCTCACCTCAGCGGGAGTCTCCCATTCAGTACTTC
v_call: TRBV18
clone_size: many
j_call: TRBJ2-4
d_call: TRBD2

cdr3_aa: CASSGPGQGANGYTF
cdr3_nt: TGTGCCAGCAGCGGACCGGGACAGGGGGCAAATGGCTACACCTTC
v_call: TRBV9
clone_size: many
j_call: TRBJ1-2
d_call: TRBD1

cdr3_aa: CSVRDRNYGYTF
cdr3_nt: TGCAGCGTTCGAGACAGGAACTATGGCTACACCTTC
v_call: TRBV29-1
clone_size: -
j_call: TRBJ1-2
d_call: -

cdr3_aa: CASRTTQDYTQYF
cdr3_nt: TGTGCCAGCAGGACCACACAAGACTATACGCAGTATTTT
v_call: TRBV6-1
clone_size: -
j_call: TRBJ2-3
d_call: -

cdr3_aa: CAWSVGGAGFF
cdr3_nt: TGTGCCTGGAGTGTAGGTGGCGCCGGTTTCTTT
v_call: TRBV30
clone_size: many
j_call: TRBJ1-1
d_call: -

cdr3_aa: CASSRVTDEQFF
cdr3_nt: TGTGCCAGCAGCAGGGTTACCGATGAGCAGTTCTTC
v_call: TRBV2
clone_size: -
j_call: TRBJ2-1
d_call: -

cdr3_aa: CASNRRNTDTQYF
cdr3_nt: TGCGCCAGCAATAGACGGAACACAGATACGCAGTATTTT
v_call: TRBV5-1
clone_size: many
j_call: TRBJ2-3
d_call: -

cdr3_aa: CASTGGESYGYTF
cdr3_nt: TGTGCCAGTACAGGGGGCGAATCTTATGGCTACACCTTC
v_call: TRBV19
clone_size: few
j_call: TRBJ1-2
d_call: TRBD1

cdr3_aa: CASSTLGGNQPQHF
cdr3_nt: TGTGCCAGCAGTACCTTGGGGGGCAATCAGCCCCAGCATTTT
v_call: TRBV2
clone_size: -
j_call: TRBJ1-5
d_call: -

cdr3_aa: CSVVLGGAEQYF
cdr3_nt: TGCAGCGTTGTTTTGGGGGGGGCCGAGCAGTACTTC
v_call: TRBV29-1
clone_size: -
j_call: TRBJ2-7
d_call: -

cdr3_aa: CSAGPWGEGTDTQYF
cdr3_nt: TGCAGTGCTGGGCCTTGGGGAGAGGGCACAGATACGCAGTATTTT
v_call: TRBV20-1
clone_size: -
j_call: TRBJ2-3
d_call: -

cdr3_aa: CASSQVSNEQFF
cdr3_nt: TGCGCCAGCAGCCAAGTTAGCAATGAGCAGTTCTTC
v_call: TRBV4-1
clone_size: many
j_call: TRBJ2-1
d_call: -

cdr3_aa: CASSPHGGSSGANVLTF
cdr3_nt: TGTGCCAGCAGCCCCCATGGGGGGAGCTCTGGGGCCAACGTCCTGACTTTC
v_call: TRBV7-2
clone_size: -
j_call: TRBJ2-6
d_call: -

cdr3_aa: CASSQRVGGYEQYF
cdr3_nt: TGTGCCAGCAGCCAAAGGGTAGGCGGTTACGAGCAGTACTTC
v_call: TRBV3-1
clone_size: -
j_call: TRBJ2-7
d_call: -

cdr3_aa: CASSTYPGQGDSRNEQFF
cdr3_nt: TGTGCCAGCAGCACTTATCCGGGGCAGGGCGACTCCCGCAATGAGCAGTTCTTC
v_call: TRBV21-1
clone_size: many
j_call: TRBJ2-1
d_call: -

cdr3_aa: CASSLGQGSMSPLHF
cdr3_nt: TGTGCCAGCAGTTTAGGGCAGGGTAGTATGTCACCCCTCCACTTT
v_call: TRBV12-3/TRBV12-4
clone_size: -
j_call: TRBJ1-6
d_call: -

cdr3_aa: CASCPRGTGELFF
cdr3_nt: TGTGCCAGCTGCCCCCGGGGCACCGGGGAGCTGTTTTTT
v_call: TRBV2
clone_size: many
j_call: TRBJ2-2
d_call: -

cdr3_aa: CSARLAEQFF
cdr3_nt: TGCAGTGCTAGATTAGCCGAGCAGTTCTTC
v_call: TRBV20-1
clone_size: few
j_call: TRBJ2-1
d_call: -

cdr3_aa: CASSAVSRTGELFF
cdr3_nt: TGTGCCAGCAGCGCGGTTAGTCGGACCGGGGAGCTGTTTTTT
v_call: TRBV9
clone_size: few
j_call: TRBJ2-2
d_call: -

cdr3_aa: CASSLVGTEGYTF
cdr3_nt: TGCGCCAGCAGCTTGGTGGGGACAGAAGGCTACACCTTC
v_call: TRBV5-1
clone_size: many
j_call: TRBJ1-2
d_call: TRBD1